This T cell receptor (beta chain) was found in a study of blood T cells in healthy people across ages. Extraction of total RNA produced a minimum of 6 micrograms from each sample. In its sample, this clonotype was seen a few times. Primed by a sample-barcoded 5' primer and a J-beta primer mix, a second PCR proceeded for roughly 7 to 11 cycles. TCRdb passed the 5' RACE reads through MiXCR, listing each CDR3 protein once. Among 800,000 to 950,000 distinct CDR3 sequences listed, around 46% were seen once. CDR1 MGHRA and CDR2 YSYEKL come from the germline V gene. The CDR3 contains 15 residues. The V and J ends lost 0 bases and 6 bases respectively, with 14 bases between them.

Sequencing used blood. The receptor was isolated from a man aged 25 to 40 in good health. V usage is TRBV4-1 and J usage is TRBJ1-2; D might be TRBD1 (5 bases). The CDR3 region has the DNA TGCGCCAGCAGCCAAGAGGGAAGGCAGGGCCATGGCTACACCTTC. This codes for CASSQEGRQGHGYTF.